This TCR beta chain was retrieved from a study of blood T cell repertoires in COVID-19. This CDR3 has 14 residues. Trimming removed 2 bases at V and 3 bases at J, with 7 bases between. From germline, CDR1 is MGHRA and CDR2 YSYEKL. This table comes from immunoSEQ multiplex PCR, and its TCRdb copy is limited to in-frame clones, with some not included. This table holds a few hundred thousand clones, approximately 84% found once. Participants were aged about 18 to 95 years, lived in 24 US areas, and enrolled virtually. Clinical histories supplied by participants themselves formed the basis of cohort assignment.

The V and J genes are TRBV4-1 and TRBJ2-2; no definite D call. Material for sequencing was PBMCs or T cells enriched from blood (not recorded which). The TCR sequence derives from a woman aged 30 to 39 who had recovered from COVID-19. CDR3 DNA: TGCGCCAGCAGCCAACTAGTCGACACCGGGGAGCTGTTTTTT. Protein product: CASSQLVDTGELFF.